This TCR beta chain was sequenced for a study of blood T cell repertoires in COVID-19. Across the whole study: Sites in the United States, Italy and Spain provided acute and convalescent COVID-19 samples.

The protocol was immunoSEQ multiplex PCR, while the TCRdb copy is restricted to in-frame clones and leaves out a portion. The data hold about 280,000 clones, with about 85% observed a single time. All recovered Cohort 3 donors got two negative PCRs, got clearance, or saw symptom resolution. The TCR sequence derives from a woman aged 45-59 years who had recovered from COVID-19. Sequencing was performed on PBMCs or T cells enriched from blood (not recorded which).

The CDR3 reads CASSSRGGNTDTQYF. Here the CDR3 DNA reads TGTGCCAGCAGTTCCCGGGGGGGAAACACAGATACGCAGTATTTT. J is TRBJ2-3 and V is TRBV28; 8 bases match TRBD2. The CDR3 length is 15 residues. Per germline, CDR1 MDHEN and CDR2 SYDVKM. Trimming removed 4 bases from V and 2 bases from J; junction bases left unmatched: 5.